The source of this T cell receptor beta chain is a study of PD-1 blockade in mismatch repair-deficient tumors. Per the germline V gene, CDR1 is SGHDT and CDR2 is YYEEEE. Between the trimmed V and J ends, which lost 3 bases and 4 bases, there was a span of 17 bases. CDR3 size: 16 residues. The method was immunoSEQ multiplex PCR; TCRdb's version includes in-frame clones alone and lacks a portion of them. This table has about 110,000 clones, roughly 80% appearing once. This receptor was taken from an adult with mismatch repair-deficient cancer. This rearrangement joins TRBV5-6 to TRBJ1-3, with D hard to call. Specimen: peripheral blood, collected approximately 60 weeks after starting pembrolizumab. The chain's CDR3 is CASSSLRGEAGNTIYF. The CDR3 DNA follows: TGTGCCAGCAGCTCCCTGCGAGGCGAAGCGGGAAACACCATATATTTT.